The 26 T cell receptor beta chains below come from one sample, sequenced in a study of identifying expanded T cells in peripheral blood. Some clones are missing from TCRdb's copy, which holds only in-frame ones; the method was immunoSEQ multiplex PCR. The data contain approximately 100,000 clones, about 83% of them singletons. Specimen: blood. These receptors were obtained from a person aged 18 to 75 in good health.

This chain links TRBV2 with TRBJ2-2; D gene unclear. CDR3 length: 14 amino acids. The V gene's germline CDR1 is SNHLY and CDR2 FYNNEI. The V and J ends lost 4 bases and 2 bases respectively, with 8 bases between them. The CDR3 nucleotides read TGTGCCAGCAGTGTATGGGGAAACACCGGGGAGCTGTTTTTT. It is translated as CASSVWGNTGELFF.

V and J are TRBV6-4 and TRBJ2-2; possible D gene TRBD2, 5 bases. CDR1 is MRHNA, CDR2 SNTAGT, per germline. This CDR3 has 14 residues. V lost 0 bases and J lost 4, with 6 bases in between. CDR3 nucleotides: TGTGCCAGCAGTGACTCTGGAGGCACCGGGGAGCTGTTTTTT. It yields the protein CASSDSGGTGELFF.

This chain joins TRBV5-4 and TRBJ1-6; D is uncertain. The germline V gene encodes CDR1 SGHNT and CDR2 YYREEE (reference sequence). CDR3 length equals 14 residues. With 4 bases removed from V and 10 bases from J, the gap between germline ends came to 15 bases. CDR3 protein: CASSGSAGRSPLHF. For the CDR3, the DNA is TGTGCCAGCAGCGGGTCGGCAGGTAGATCACCCCTCCACTTT. The full variable domain, its missing parts supplied by reference TRBV5-4 and TRBJ1-6, is ETGVTQSPTHLIKTRGQQVTLRCSSQSGHNTVSWYQQALGQGPQFIFQYYREEENGRGNFPPRFSGLQFPNYSSELNVNALELDDSALYLCASSGSAGRSPLHFGNGTRLTVT.

This chain connects TRBV7-2 to TRBJ2-3; D perhaps matches TRBD1 (6 bases). Looked up from germline, CDR1 is SGHTA and CDR2 is FQGNSA. This CDR3 region has 15 residues. Trimming pared 3 bases from V and 8 bases from J, leaving 18 bases between. CDR3 residues: CASSFGQGVGGTQYF. CDR3 sequence (DNA): TGTGCCAGCAGCTTTGGGCAGGGAGTAGGGGGTACGCAGTATTTT. Combining the CDR3 with reference TRBV7-2 and TRBJ2-3 gives the whole variable domain GAGVSQSPSNKVTEKGKDVELRCDPISGHTALYWYRQSLGQGLEFLIYFQGNSAPDKSGLPSDRFSAERTGGSVSTLTIQRTQQEDSAVYLCASSFGQGVGGTQYFGPGTRLTVL.

The chain combines TRBV27 with TRBJ2-1; D is possibly TRBD1 (5 bases). The CDR3 extends over 15 amino acids. Trimming cost V 2 bases and J 3 bases, with 11 bases left between them. CDR1 and CDR2 (germline): MNHEY, SMNVEV (reference sequence). In DNA, the CDR3 is TGTGCCAGCAGTTTACAGGGTCCCGACTACAATGAGCAGTTCTTC. Its protein product is CASSLQGPDYNEQFF.

This chain connects TRBV11-2 to TRBJ1-1; D remains ambiguous. Trimming cost V 5 bases and J 0 bases, with 7 bases left between them. The CDR3 is 13 amino acids. CDR1 is SGHAT, CDR2 FQNNGV, per germline. CDR3: CASSLELNTEAFF. CDR3 nucleotides: TGTGCCAGCAGCCTTGAACTGAACACTGAAGCTTTCTTT.

This clone has just a few counts. The V and J genes are TRBV6-4 and TRBJ1-6; D uncertain. Germline V gene data show CDR1 as MRHNA and CDR2 as SNTAGT. Trimming pared 3 bases from V and 7 bases from J, leaving 13 bases between. This CDR3 region has 15 residues. The CDR3 loop reads CASSDAGSGNSPLHF. CDR3 DNA sequence: TGTGCCAGCAGTGATGCGGGGAGCGGCAATTCACCCCTCCACTTT.

The chain has TRBV5-4 and TRBJ2-3; D tentatively reads TRBD1 or TRBD2 (6 bases each). The ends were cut back, 4 bases at V and 2 bases at J, with 20 bases in the middle. CDR1 is SGHNT and CDR2 is YYREEE in the germline V gene (reference sequence). The CDR3 has 17 residues. CDR3 loop: CASSPQWSGAYTDTQYF. The CDR3 DNA is TGTGCCAGCAGCCCCCAGTGGTCGGGGGCTTACACAGATACGCAGTATTTT.

J is TRBJ1-5 and V is TRBV19; TRBD1 agrees at 8 bases. Germline V gene sequence: CDR1 LNHDA, CDR2 SQIVND (reference sequence). The CDR3 has 17 amino acids. Trimming took 4 bases from V and 2 from J; bases not matched to a gene: 10. DNA of the CDR3: TGTGCCAGTAGTACCCGAGCGGCAGGGGGCGGCAATCAGCCCCAGCATTTT. Amino acids: CASSTRAAGGGNQPQHF.

The CDR3 DNA follows: TGTGCCAGCAGCAAAGGACAAGGCGAGCAGTACTTC. Translated: CASSKGQGEQYF. The chain uses TRBV11-3 and TRBJ2-7; a possible D gene is TRBD1 (5 bases). The CDR3 length is 12 residues. V was cut by 5 bases and J by 6 bases, with 11 bases left in between. Germline CDR1 reads SGHNT; CDR2 reads YENEEA.

This rearrangement joins TRBV19 to TRBJ2-7, with 8 nucleotides matching TRBD2. This CDR3 has 17 amino acids. The V and J ends lost 4 bases and 5 bases, in that order; junction bases with no gene match: 16. The germline CDR1 and CDR2 sequences are LNHDA and SQIVND (reference sequence). In DNA form, the CDR3 reads TGTGCCAGTAGTAAAGGGGACCCGGGCGCGGGAGGTCACGAGCAGTACTTC. Protein: CASSKGDPGAGGHEQYF.

The gene calls are TRBV19 and TRBJ2-7; TRBD1 matches 8 bases. Per the germline V gene, CDR1 is LNHDA and CDR2 is SQIVND (reference sequence). The CDR3 loop spans 14 amino acids. V shed 8 bases, J shed 2 bases, and the junction held 8 bases outside the gene matches. CDR3 in DNA: TGTGCCAGTGGTGACAGGGGTTACACCTACGAGCAGTACTTC. Translation gives CASGDRGYTYEQYF. The full variable domain, completed using reference TRBV19 and TRBJ2-7, is DGGITQSPKYLFRKEGQNVTLSCEQNLNHDAMYWYRQDPGQGLRLIYYSQIVNDFQKGDIAEGYSVSREKKESFPLTVTSAQKNPTAFYLCASGDRGYTYEQYFGPGTRLTVT.

The J gene is TRBJ2-5, the V gene TRBV28; D is unclear. The CDR3 sequence is 14 residues long. Germline loops: CDR1 MDHEN, CDR2 SYDVKM. Trimming cost V 5 bases and J 5 bases, with 15 bases left between them. DNA of the CDR3: TGTGCCAGCAGTCCGGAGTGGGCCGAGGAGACCCAGTACTTC. This translates into CASSPEWAEETQYF.

The chain joins TRBV27 to TRBJ1-4, with unresolved D. The germline V gene has CDR1 MNHEY and CDR2 SMNVEV (reference sequence). V dropped 0 bases and J dropped 4 bases, with 9 bases sitting between them. The CDR3 is 15 amino acids. CDR3 DNA: TGTGCCAGCAGTTTATCGGCAACCTTTAATGAAAAACTGTTTTTT. Translation gives CASSLSATFNEKLFF.

The chain combines TRBV6-5 with TRBJ2-1; a weak D match, TRBD2 (6 bases). Between the trimmed V and J ends, which lost 5 bases and 6 bases, there was a span of 17 bases. The CDR3 consists of 15 residues. In germline, CDR1 is MNHEY, CDR2 SVGAGI. CDR3 protein: CASSLSAAGINEQFF. CDR3 sequence (DNA): TGTGCCAGCAGTCTAAGTGCTGCGGGAATCAATGAGCAGTTCTTC.

The V gene is TRBV13, the J gene TRBJ1-2; TRBD1 matches 7 bases. CDR1 and CDR2 from the germline V gene are PRHDT and FYEKMQ (reference sequence). The CDR3 has 15 residues. J was trimmed by 6 bases and V by 7 bases; bases with no gene match: 14. The CDR3 region is CASTPGGGKVDGYTF. The CDR3 DNA reads as TGTGCCAGCACTCCGGGAGGGGGCAAGGTTGATGGCTACACCTTC. Full variable domain (remainder filled in from reference TRBV13 and TRBJ1-2): AAGVIQSPRHLIKEKRETATLKCYPIPRHDTVYWYQQGPGQDPQFLISFYEKMQSDKGSIPDRFSAQQFSDYHSELNMSSLELGDSALYFCASTPGGGKVDGYTFGSGTRLTVV.

This chain links TRBV18 with TRBJ2-1; D may be TRBD2 (6 bases). V gave up 2 bases and J gave up 0 bases, with 8 bases separating them. The CDR3 is made up of 15 amino acids. CDR1 and CDR2 from the germline V gene are KGHSH and LQKENI. CDR3 in amino acids: CASSPGGSSYNEQFF. Written as DNA, the CDR3 is TGTGCCAGCTCACCAGGGGGGAGCTCCTACAATGAGCAGTTCTTC. Using reference TRBV18 and TRBJ2-1 for the parts outside the CDR3, the full variable domain is NAGVMQNPRHLVRRRGQEARLRCSPMKGHSHVYWYRQLPEEGLKFMVYLQKENIIDESGMPKERFSAEFPKEGPSILRIQQVVRGDSAAYFCASSPGGSSYNEQFFGPGTRLTVL.

The J gene is TRBJ2-1, the V gene TRBV29-1; D not certain. CDR1 and CDR2 from the germline V gene are SQVTM and ANQGSEA. The CDR3 sequence is 11 residues long. V lost 4 bases, J lost 7 bases, and 8 bases lay in between. The CDR3 sequence is CSVGKGNEQFF. Written as DNA, the CDR3 is TGCAGCGTTGGAAAAGGGAATGAGCAGTTCTTC.

The count of this clone is one. This chain links TRBV5-1 with TRBJ1-3; tentatively, D is TRBD1 (5 bases). Trimming removed 4 bases from V and 13 bases from J, with 21 bases in between. This CDR3 is 14 amino acids long. CDR1 is SGHRS, CDR2 YFSETQ, per germline. Here the CDR3 reads CASSNSGPGNLIYF. The DNA of the CDR3 is TGCGCCAGCAGCAACTCTGGGCCAGGGAATCTTATATATTTT.

This clone showed up just once. The junction differs from germline at one of its ends, possibly a read error. The rearrangement joins TRBV20-1 to TRBJ1-5; 7 bases agree with TRBD1. CDR1 and CDR2 from the germline V gene are DFQATT and SNEGSKA (reference sequence). This CDR3 is built from 9 residues. The CDR3, as DNA: TGCAGTGCTAGCCCTGAGGACAGGTTT. Protein: CSASPEDRF.

The chain couples TRBV15 to TRBJ1-1; 7 positions match TRBD1. The CDR3 runs 16 residues. With 0 bases clipped from V and 1 base from J, the junction kept 5 bases outside the gene matches. The germline gives CDR1 LNHNV, CDR2 YYDKDF (reference sequence). The CDR3 reads CATSRDRTGQNTEAFF. The CDR3 DNA is TGTGCCACCAGCAGAGATCGGACAGGCCAGAACACTGAAGCTTTCTTT.

The chain combines TRBV29-1 with TRBJ2-7; TRBD2 agrees at 9 bases. The germline gives CDR1 SQVTM, CDR2 ANQGSEA. The CDR3 length is 13 residues. V shed 5 bases, J shed 4 bases, and the junction held 6 bases outside the gene matches. DNA for the CDR3: TGCAGCGTTACCGCGGGGGGGCGGTACGAGCAGTACTTC. It encodes CSVTAGGRYEQYF.

The rearrangement links TRBV10-3 to TRBJ2-7; maybe TRBD1 (5 bases). V dropped 4 bases and J dropped 5 bases, with 12 bases sitting between them. Per the germline V gene, CDR1 is ENHRY and CDR2 is SYGVKD. The CDR3 has 13 residues. The CDR3, as DNA: TGTGCCATCAGTGTGGCAGGGTTTGACGAGCAGTACTTC. This translates into CAISVAGFDEQYF.

This clone was detected many times. This sequence joins TRBV25-1 and TRBJ2-3; 9 bases are a match to TRBD1. The CDR3 has 12 residues. V dropped 4 bases and J dropped 11; count of bases not matched to a gene: 4. The germline V gene has CDR1 MGHDK and CDR2 SYGVNS. CDR3 nucleotides: TGTGCCAGCAGTGTAGGACAGGGGATGCAGTATTTT. Translation: CASSVGQGMQYF. Using reference TRBV25-1 and TRBJ2-3 for the parts outside the CDR3, the full variable domain is EADIYQTPRYLVIGTGKKITLECSQTMGHDKMYWYQQDPGMELHLIHYSYGVNSTEKGDLSSESTVSRIRTEHFPLTLESARPSHTSQYLCASSVGQGMQYFGPGTRLTVL.

This chain uses TRBV6-5 with TRBJ1-5; D gene unclear. Trimming shortened V by 0 bases and J by 4 bases, and 7 bases separated the two germline ends. The germline gives CDR1 MNHEY, CDR2 SVGAGI. The length of the CDR3 is 14 residues. The CDR3 loop reads CASSYSAGNQPQHF. CDR3 sequence (DNA): TGTGCCAGCAGTTACTCGGCGGGTAATCAGCCCCAGCATTTT.

The chain combines TRBV28 with TRBJ1-2; 7 positions match TRBD1. The V segment lost 6 bases and the J segment 4 bases; nucleotides outside the gene matches: 2. In germline, CDR1 is MDHEN, CDR2 SYDVKM. This CDR3 region has 12 residues. Here the CDR3 reads CASSYRGYGYTF. The CDR3 DNA is TGTGCCAGCAGCTACAGGGGCTATGGCTACACCTTC.